The sequence of this T cell receptor beta chain was determined in a study of blood T cells in healthy people across ages. General observations from the study: Investigators viewed diversity estimates from one million T cells as underestimates, the study reported.

The trim removed 4 bases at V and 2 bases at J, leaving 7 bases unmatched. Per germline, CDR1 WNHNN and CDR2 SYGVQD (reference sequence). This CDR3 is built from 18 residues. To note about this clonotype: Its specificity is unknown.

Sample-barcoded 5' priming and a J-beta primer mix drove a second PCR of roughly 6 to 12 cycles. Each CDR3 protein gets one entry after TCRdb re-called the 5' RACE reads with MiXCR. The repertoire holds under 2 million distinct CDR3 sequences, with around 35% as singletons. This sequence was found in a woman under 40 in good health. What was sequenced was blood. The gene calls are TRBV10-1 and TRBJ2-3, with 15 bases fitting TRBD2. CDR3 protein: CASSGRTSGRALTDTQYF. The CDR3 bases are TGCGCCAGCAGTGGACGGACTAGCGGGAGGGCCCTCACAGATACGCAGTATTTT.